This entry lists 27 T cell receptor beta chains sequenced from one sample in a study of blood T cell repertoires in COVID-19. The table came from immunoSEQ multiplex PCR; TCRdb's copy has only in-frame clones and leaves some out. The repertoire includes hundreds of thousands of clones, around nine tenths of them detected once, and approximately 13% sits in the top ten. Sequences were obtained from peripheral blood. The receptors shown here come from a woman aged 60 to 75 with acute or convalescent COVID-19.

The V and J genes are TRBV4-3 and TRBJ1-5; D remains unclear. The ends were cut back, 4 bases at V and 7 bases at J, with 11 bases in the middle. CDR3 length: 13 amino acids. In germline, CDR1 is LGHNA, CDR2 YSLEER. In nucleotides, the CDR3 is TGCGCCAGCAGCCCCTTGGGGAGGCAGCCCCAGCATTTT. It yields the protein CASSPLGRQPQHF.

V gene TRBV4-1 combines with J gene TRBJ2-7, with D maybe TRBD2 (6 bases). Germline CDR1 MGHRA, CDR2 YSYEKL. The V gene lost 0 bases and the J gene lost 2 bases, with 14 bases spanning the gap. There are 16 residues in the CDR3. CDR3 DNA sequence: TGCGCCAGCAGCCAAGAAATGGAGGGGATAACCTACGAGCAGTACTTC. This encodes CASSQEMEGITYEQYF.

The rearrangement uses TRBV7-2 and TRBJ1-6, with D possibly matching TRBD1 (5 bases). This CDR3 has 16 amino acids. Looked up from germline, CDR1 is SGHTA and CDR2 is FQGNSA. With 5 bases removed from V and 0 bases from J, the gap between germline ends came to 11 bases. CDR3 sequence reads: CASSPRDSSYNSPLHF. CDR3 bases: TGTGCCAGCAGCCCCCGTGACAGCTCCTATAATTCACCCCTCCACTTT.

The V call is TRBV12-3 or TRBV12-4, the J call TRBJ2-1; D ambiguous. The CDR3 consists of 11 residues. Between the trimmed V and J ends, which lost 5 bases and 5 bases, there was a span of 4 bases. The CDR3 region has the DNA TGTGCCAGCAGTCTAAACAATGAGCAGTTCTTC. It is translated as CASSLNNEQFF.

J is TRBJ1-5 and V is TRBV3-1 (or the pseudogene TRBV3-2); 7 bases are a match to TRBD1. The CDR3 spans 14 residues. Losses at the gene ends were 4 bases for V and 5 bases for J; bases not matched to a gene: 5. CDR1 is LGHDT and CDR2 is YNNKEL in the germline V gene (reference sequence). In DNA form, the CDR3 reads TGTGCCAGCAGCCGTGCCAGGGGGGATCAGCCCCAGCATTTT. Its protein product is CASSRARGDQPQHF.

The J gene is TRBJ2-1, the V gene TRBV6-2 or TRBV6-3; TRBD2 matches 14 bases. Germline assignment: CDR1 MNHEY and CDR2 SVGEGT. The CDR3 is 18 amino acids. The V and J ends lost 6 bases and 10 bases, in that order; junction bases with no gene match: 17. This CDR3 reads CASSDPGTSGSLFSEQFF. The CDR3 DNA sequence: TGTGCCAGCAGCGACCCCGGGACTAGCGGGAGCCTGTTCTCCGAGCAGTTCTTC.

J is TRBJ2-3 and V is TRBV7-3; 12 bases align to TRBD2. This CDR3 region has 17 residues. CDR1 is SGHTA and CDR2 is FQGTGA in the germline V gene. Unmatched junction bases numbered 8, after V lost 1 base and J lost 6 bases. This CDR3 reads CASSLSASGGAADTQYF. The CDR3 DNA is TGTGCCAGCAGCTTAAGTGCTAGCGGGGGGGCAGCCGATACGCAGTATTTT.

In this sample, this clone turned up a few times. The J gene is TRBJ1-4, the V gene TRBV2; 10 bases agree with TRBD1. Germline CDR1 SNHLY, CDR2 FYNNEI. J lost 10 bases, V lost 2 bases, and 7 bases had no gene match. The CDR3 runs 15 residues. Here the CDR3 DNA reads TGTGCCAGCAGTGAACCGGGACAGGGGACGAGAAAACTGTTTTTT. Translated, it gives CASSEPGQGTRKLFF.

The chain combines TRBV28 with TRBJ2-3; the match to TRBD2 covers 8 bases. The junction had 6 bases not matched to a gene; V was cut back by 3 bases and J by 4 bases. The CDR3 loop spans 15 amino acids. CDR1 and CDR2 (germline): MDHEN, SYDVKM. Here the CDR3 reads CASSFGTRFADTQYF. The CDR3 region has the DNA TGTGCCAGCAGTTTCGGGACTAGGTTTGCAGATACGCAGTATTTT.

CDR3 nucleotides: TGTGCCAGCCGCGCCGACACAGATACGCAGTATTTT. Translation: CASRADTDTQYF. The rearrangement joins TRBV28 to TRBJ2-3; no definite D call. CDR1 and CDR2 from the germline V gene are MDHEN and SYDVKM. CDR3 length: 12 residues. With 8 bases removed from V and 2 bases from J, the gap between germline ends came to 8 bases.

The chain has TRBV9 and TRBJ2-7; TRBD2 agrees at 8 bases. V gave up 4 bases and J gave up 4 bases; unmatched junction bases: 10. Germline CDR1 SGDLS, CDR2 YYNGEE. This CDR3 contains 15 residues. This CDR3 is CASSTMDRGGYEQYF. CDR3 DNA sequence: TGTGCCAGCAGCACTATGGACCGGGGGGGATACGAGCAGTACTTC.

CDR3 in amino acids: CASSPRATPAQYF. CDR3 sequence (DNA): TGTGCCAGCAGTCCGCGGGCCACCCCGGCCCAGTACTTC. V and J are TRBV27 and TRBJ2-5; weak D call: TRBD2 (5 bases). The germline gives CDR1 MNHEY, CDR2 SMNVEV (reference sequence). The V end lost 5 bases, the J end lost 9 bases, and 16 bases lay between the germline ends. The CDR3 loop spans 13 amino acids.

The rearrangement joins TRBV7-6 to TRBJ2-2, with TRBD2 matching over 8 bases. The CDR3 totals 15 residues. Germline-derived CDR1 and CDR2 are SGHVS and FNYEAQ. J lost 4 bases, V lost 5 bases, and 6 bases had no gene match. As DNA, the CDR3 is TGTGCCAGCAGCACTACTAGCGGCAGCACCGGGGAGCTGTTTTTT. Its translation is CASSTTSGSTGELFF.

The chain couples TRBV9 to TRBJ2-5; 8 nucleotides agree with TRBD2. This CDR3 has 16 residues. The V gene end was trimmed by 7 bases and the J gene end by 4 bases; junction bases not matched to a gene: 15. The germline V gene has CDR1 SGDLS and CDR2 YYNGEE. CDR3: CASSGGRWTSLETQYF. The CDR3 DNA is TGTGCCAGCTCGGGAGGTCGATGGACTAGCCTAGAGACCCAGTACTTC. Drawing the rest from reference TRBV9 and TRBJ2-5, the complete variable domain is DSGVTQTPKHLITATGQRVTLRCSPRSGDLSVYWYQQSLDQGLQFLIQYYNGEERAKGNILERFSAQQFPDLHSELNLSSLELGDSALYFCASSGGRWTSLETQYFGPGTRLLVL.

CDR3 residues: CASSVWSGSNQPQHF. CDR3 nucleotides: TGTGCCAGCAGTGTATGGTCAGGGAGCAATCAGCCCCAGCATTTT. The rearrangement joins TRBV2 to TRBJ1-5, with D perhaps TRBD1 (5 bases). V was pared by 4 bases and J by 1 base, with 11 bases between. This CDR3 spans 15 amino acids. Germline CDR1 is SNHLY and CDR2 is FYNNEI.

V and J are TRBV6-6 and TRBJ2-3; the match to TRBD2 covers 10 bases. Unmatched junction bases numbered 9, after V lost 7 bases and J lost 2 bases. The CDR3 spans 16 residues. Germline CDR1 and CDR2: MNHNY and SVGAGI (reference sequence). The DNA of the CDR3 is TGTGCCAGCACCCTCCGAACTAGCGGGATCACAGATACGCAGTATTTT. Its translation: CASTLRTSGITDTQYF.

This chain uses TRBV6-5 with TRBJ1-3, with no clear D. The CDR3 contains 16 residues. V shed 0 bases and J shed 0 bases, with 9 bases lying between them. Germline values: CDR1 MNHEY, CDR2 SVGAGI. Written as DNA, the CDR3 is TGTGCCAGCAGTTACTCTCAGTTTCGCTCTGGAAACACCATATATTTT. Translation: CASSYSQFRSGNTIYF.

The genes are TRBV7-2 and TRBJ1-6; D is uncertain. V dropped 2 bases and J dropped 3 bases, with 8 bases sitting between them. Germline V gene sequence: CDR1 SGHTA, CDR2 FQGNSA. CDR3 length equals 15 residues. CDR3 amino acids: CASSLNGVYNSPLHF. The CDR3 DNA reads TGTGCCAGCAGCTTAAACGGGGTCTATAATTCACCCCTCCACTTT.

In the case of this clone: This CDR3 is also generated by other DNA sequences in the sample. V usage is TRBV18 and J usage is TRBJ1-3; possible D gene TRBD1, 6 bases. Trimming left V 2 bases short and J 0 bases short, with 8 bases between. The germline CDR1 and CDR2 sequences are KGHSH and LQKENI. CDR3 length: 15 residues. The CDR3 loop reads CASSPGQSSGNTIYF. CDR3 sequence (DNA): TGTGCCAGCTCACCAGGACAGAGCTCTGGAAACACCATATATTTT. The whole variable domain, remainder taken from reference TRBV18 and TRBJ1-3, is NAGVMQNPRHLVRRRGQEARLRCSPMKGHSHVYWYRQLPEEGLKFMVYLQKENIIDESGMPKERFSAEFPKEGPSILRIQQVVRGDSAAYFCASSPGQSSGNTIYFGEGSWLTVV.

The gene calls are TRBV4-3 and TRBJ1-2; unclear D gene. Trimming removed 3 bases at V and 0 bases at J, with 5 bases between. Germline CDR1 reads LGHNA; CDR2 reads YSLEER. The CDR3 totals 13 residues. The CDR3 region is CASSQSANYGYTF. The CDR3 bases are TGCGCCAGCAGCCAGTCAGCTAACTATGGCTACACCTTC.

This clone was seen just once. The genes are TRBV14 and TRBJ2-3, with a possible D match to TRBD1 (6 bases). Germline assignment: CDR1 SGHDN and CDR2 FVKESK. V lost 0 bases and J lost 2, with 18 bases in between. CDR3 length equals 18 residues. CDR3 DNA: TGTGCCAGCAGCCAAGATGCTCACACAGGGATGGTCACAGATACGCAGTATTTT. It is translated as CASSQDAHTGMVTDTQYF.

The V and J genes are TRBV14 and TRBJ2-7, with 11 bases aligning to TRBD2. This CDR3 is 13 amino acids long. After removal of 8 bases from V and 3 bases from J, the junction contained 3 bases not matched to a gene. CDR1 is SGHDN and CDR2 is FVKESK in the germline V gene. In DNA, the CDR3 is TGTGCCAGCGCCGGACTAGCGGGCTACGAGCAGTACTTC. Protein sequence: CASAGLAGYEQYF.

The chain couples TRBV4-2 to TRBJ1-1; perhaps TRBD1 as D (6 bases). Germline V gene sequence: CDR1 LGHNA, CDR2 YNFKEQ. Trimming cost V 1 base and J 2 bases, with 11 bases left between them. The length of the CDR3 is 15 residues. In DNA form, the CDR3 reads TGTGCCAGCAGCCAAGCGGGGACACTTAACACTGAAGCTTTCTTT. As protein: CASSQAGTLNTEAFF.

The V call is TRBV5-4, the J call TRBJ1-2; tentative D call: TRBD1 (5 bases). V was cut by 3 bases and J by 8 bases, with 14 bases left in between. Germline CDR1 SGHNT, CDR2 YYREEE (reference sequence). This CDR3 has 13 residues. Here the CDR3 reads CASSSLKGVGYTF. The CDR3 nucleotides are TGTGCCAGCAGCTCATTGAAAGGGGTCGGCTACACCTTC.

The chain links TRBV9 to TRBJ1-6; D may be TRBD1 (6 bases). The CDR3 has 13 amino acids. V gave up 3 bases and J gave up 10 bases, with 11 bases separating them. The germline V gene has CDR1 SGDLS and CDR2 YYNGEE. CDR3: CASSEQGQSPLHF. In nucleotides, the CDR3 is TGTGCCAGCAGCGAACAGGGTCAATCACCCCTCCACTTT. Filled out from reference TRBV9 and TRBJ1-6, the complete variable domain reads DSGVTQTPKHLITATGQRVTLRCSPRSGDLSVYWYQQSLDQGLQFLIQYYNGEERAKGNILERFSAQQFPDLHSELNLSSLELGDSALYFCASSEQGQSPLHFGNGTRLTVT.

This chain uses TRBV9 with TRBJ2-1, with 9 bases aligning to TRBD2. Germline CDR1 is SGDLS and CDR2 is YYNGEE. The trim removed 4 bases at V and 9 bases at J, leaving 8 bases unmatched. The CDR3 sequence is 14 residues long. CDR3 protein: CASSSAGGPGEQFF. The CDR3 DNA sequence: TGTGCCAGCAGCTCTGCGGGAGGGCCCGGTGAGCAGTTCTTC.

The V gene is TRBV5-5, the J gene TRBJ2-7; 12 bases align to TRBD2. V lost 4 bases and J lost 3; bases outside the gene matches: 5. Germline loops: CDR1 SGHKS, CDR2 YYEKEE (reference sequence). The CDR3 has 15 amino acids. The chain's CDR3 is CASSATSGGHYEQYF. CDR3 sequence (DNA): TGTGCCAGCAGCGCGACTAGCGGGGGTCACTACGAGCAGTACTTC.